This TCR beta chain was retrieved from a study of shared clonotypes between healthy human individuals. Positive CCR7 selection of CD45RO-negative cells yielded the naive CD8 cells, and terminally differentiated effector memory CD45RA+ cells were excluded. The protocol was immunoSEQ multiplex PCR, while the TCRdb copy is restricted to in-frame clones and leaves out a portion. The sample records hundreds of thousands of clones, about 95% being singletons. V trimming: 0 bases; J trimming: 2 bases; junction bases outside the gene matches: 2. This CDR3 has 16 residues. Germline CDR1 SEHNR, CDR2 FQNEAQ (reference sequence).

The TCR was taken from a woman aged 30 to 39 in good health. The chain carries TRBV7-9 and TRBJ1-3, with 9 bases fitting TRBD1. What was sequenced was naive CD8+ T cells sorted from blood. Here the CDR3 reads CASSLAGQGAGNTIYF. In DNA, the CDR3 is TGTGCCAGCAGCTTAGCGGGACAGGGAGCTGGAAACACCATATATTTT. The variable domain in full, completed from reference TRBV7-9 and TRBJ1-3, reads DTGVSQNPRHKITKRGQNVTFRCDPISEHNRLYWYRQTLGQGPEFLTYFQNEAQLEKSRLLSDRFSAERPKGSFSTLEIQRTEQGDSAMYLCASSLAGQGAGNTIYFGEGSWLTVV.